This TCR beta chain appears in the sequencing data of a study of shared clonotypes between healthy human individuals. Study-level points and caveats: About 5% of naive CD4 clonotypes were shared across a handful of donors. Generation probabilities of non-shared clonotypes were lower (relative to those shared by all four donors).

Repertoires were generated with immunoSEQ multiplex PCR, while TCRdb's copy carries only in-frame clones and drops some. This sample carries approximately 2,300,000 clones, just under 95% of them seen once, and the ten largest clones take 0.37%. In this sample, this clone turned up once. Antigen: not known. The CDR3 is 16 amino acids. Germline V gives CDR1 SGHRS, CDR2 YFSETQ. Trimming cost V 4 bases and J 1 base; bases outside gene matches: 9. The gene calls are TRBV5-1 and TRBJ2-3, with 7 bases that match TRBD2. The material sequenced was naive CD4+ T cells from PBMCs. The subset: CD45RA+ positively selected. The TCR originated in a man aged 18 to 35 in good health. Some clones in this sample may be carry-over from other donors' samples. The CDR3 DNA reads as TGCGCCAGCAGCAGAGGGGTAGCGGGCCGCACAGATACGCAGTATTTT. This sequence encodes CASSRGVAGRTDTQYF.